This T cell receptor beta chain was identified in a study of blood T cell repertoires in COVID-19. Background on the study: Samples of COVID-19 (acute and convalescent) were obtained from the United States, Italy and Spain.

V lost 0 bases to trimming and J lost 6 bases; unmatched junction nucleotides: 8. Germline lookup yields CDR1 SGHKS and CDR2 YYEKEE (reference sequence). This CDR3 contains 15 residues. The data were produced by immunoSEQ multiplex PCR, yet TCRdb's version contains in-frame clones alone and is incomplete. The table lists roughly 120,000 clones, about 85% of them singletons, with around 3.3% in the top ten. The sample holds a few counts of this clone. This rearrangement joins TRBV5-5 to TRBJ2-7; 8 nucleotides match TRBD1. Sequencing used peripheral blood. This clonotype was sampled from an elderly woman with COVID-19, enrolled during active disease. This CDR3 is CASSLGGTGSIEQYF. As DNA, the CDR3 is TGTGCCAGCAGCTTGGGTGGGACAGGTTCGATCGAGCAGTACTTC.